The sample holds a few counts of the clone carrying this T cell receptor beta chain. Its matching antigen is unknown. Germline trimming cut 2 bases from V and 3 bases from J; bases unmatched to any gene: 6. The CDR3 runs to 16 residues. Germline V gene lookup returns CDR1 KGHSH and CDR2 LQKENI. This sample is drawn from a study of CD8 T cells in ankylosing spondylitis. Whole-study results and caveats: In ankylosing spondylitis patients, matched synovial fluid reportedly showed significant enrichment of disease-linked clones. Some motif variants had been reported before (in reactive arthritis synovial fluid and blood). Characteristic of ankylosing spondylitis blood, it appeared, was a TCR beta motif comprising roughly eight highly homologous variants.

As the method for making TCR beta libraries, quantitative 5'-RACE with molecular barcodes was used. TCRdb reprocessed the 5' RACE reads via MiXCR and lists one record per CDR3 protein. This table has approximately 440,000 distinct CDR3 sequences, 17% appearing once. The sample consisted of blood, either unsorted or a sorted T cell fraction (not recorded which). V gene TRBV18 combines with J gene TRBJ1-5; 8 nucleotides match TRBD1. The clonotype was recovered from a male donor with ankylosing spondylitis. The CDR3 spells CASSPWAGGTNQPQHF. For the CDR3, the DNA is TGTGCCAGCTCACCATGGGCAGGGGGCACCAATCAGCCCCAGCATTTT.